This TCR beta chain originates from a study of blood T cell repertoires in COVID-19. Study-level background: Samples representing acute and convalescent COVID-19 were sourced from the United States, Italy and Spain. The analysed material was cDNA or gDNA that came from T cells, B-cell-depleted T cells, or PBMCs.

Repertoires were generated with immunoSEQ multiplex PCR, while TCRdb's copy carries only in-frame clones and drops some. The sample includes under 250,000 clones, about 90% of them seen just once. The CDR3 totals 14 residues. Germline V gene sequence: CDR1 SNHLY, CDR2 FYNNEI. Trimming took off 2 bases at V and 6 bases at J, with 10 bases between the two ends. The TCR was taken from a man in his thirties or forties with acute or convalescent COVID-19. The sequencing sample was made of peripheral blood. This rearrangement joins TRBV2 to TRBJ1-4, with D hard to call. The CDR3 nucleotides are TGTGCCAGCAGTGAACCGGGGTTGGATGAAAAACTGTTTTTT. This encodes CASSEPGLDEKLFF.